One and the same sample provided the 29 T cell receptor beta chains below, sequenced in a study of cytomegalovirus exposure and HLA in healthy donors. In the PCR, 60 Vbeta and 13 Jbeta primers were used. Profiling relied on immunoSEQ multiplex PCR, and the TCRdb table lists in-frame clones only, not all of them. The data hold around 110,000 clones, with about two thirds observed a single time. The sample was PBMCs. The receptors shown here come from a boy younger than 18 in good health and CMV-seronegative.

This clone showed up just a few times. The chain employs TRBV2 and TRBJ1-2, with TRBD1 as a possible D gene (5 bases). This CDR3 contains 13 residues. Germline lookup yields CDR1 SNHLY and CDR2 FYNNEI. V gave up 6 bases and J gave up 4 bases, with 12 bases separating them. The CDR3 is CASRADIPYGYTF. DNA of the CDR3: TGTGCCAGCAGGGCGGACATTCCCTATGGCTACACCTTC.

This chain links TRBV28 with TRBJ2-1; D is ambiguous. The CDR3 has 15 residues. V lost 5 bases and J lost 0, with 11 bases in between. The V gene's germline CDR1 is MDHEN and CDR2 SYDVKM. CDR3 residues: CASSPDWSSYNEQFF. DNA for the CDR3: TGTGCCAGCAGTCCTGACTGGAGCTCCTACAATGAGCAGTTCTTC.

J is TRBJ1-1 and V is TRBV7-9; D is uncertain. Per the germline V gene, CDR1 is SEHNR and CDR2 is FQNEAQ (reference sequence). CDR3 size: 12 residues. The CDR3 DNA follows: TGTTCCAATAGAGGGCTGAGGACTGAAGCTTTCTTT. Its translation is CSNRGLRTEAFF.

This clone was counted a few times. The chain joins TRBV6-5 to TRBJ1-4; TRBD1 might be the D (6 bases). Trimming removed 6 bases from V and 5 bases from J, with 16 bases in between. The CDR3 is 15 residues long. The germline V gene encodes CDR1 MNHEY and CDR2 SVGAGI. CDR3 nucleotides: TGTGCCAGCAGCTTACAGGGCAGGCAAAATGAAAAACTGTTTTTT. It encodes CASSLQGRQNEKLFF.

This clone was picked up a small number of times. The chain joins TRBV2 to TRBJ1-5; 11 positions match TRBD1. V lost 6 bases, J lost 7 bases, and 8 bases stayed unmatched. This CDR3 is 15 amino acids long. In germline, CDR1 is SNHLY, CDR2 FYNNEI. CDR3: CASSVGTGGWQPQHF. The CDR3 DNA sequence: TGTGCCAGCAGCGTCGGGACAGGGGGGTGGCAGCCCCAGCATTTT. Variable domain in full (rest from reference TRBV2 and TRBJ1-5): EPEVTQTPSHQVTQMGQEVILRCVPISNHLYFYWYRQILGQKVEFLVSFYNNEISEKSEIFDDQFSVERPDGSNFTLKIRSTKLEDSAMYFCASSVGTGGWQPQHFGDGTRLSIL.

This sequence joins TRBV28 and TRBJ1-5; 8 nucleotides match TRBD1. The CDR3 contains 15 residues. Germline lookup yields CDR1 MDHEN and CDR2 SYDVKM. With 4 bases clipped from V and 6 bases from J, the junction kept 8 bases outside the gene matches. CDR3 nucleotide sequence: TGTGCCAGCAGTTCTCCGGACAGGGCTGGTCAGCCCCAGCATTTT. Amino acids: CASSSPDRAGQPQHF.

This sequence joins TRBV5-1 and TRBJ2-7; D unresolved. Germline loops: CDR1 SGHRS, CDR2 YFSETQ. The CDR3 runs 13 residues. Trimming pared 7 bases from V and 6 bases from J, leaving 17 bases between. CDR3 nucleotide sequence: TGCGCCAGCGGTCTGGAACATCCAGGCGAGCAGTACTTC. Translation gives CASGLEHPGEQYF.

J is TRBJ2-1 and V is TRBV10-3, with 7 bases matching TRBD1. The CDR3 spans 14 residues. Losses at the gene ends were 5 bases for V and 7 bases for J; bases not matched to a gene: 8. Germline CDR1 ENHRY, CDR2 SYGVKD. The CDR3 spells CAISSQGERNEQFF. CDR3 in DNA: TGTGCCATCAGTTCCCAGGGGGAGCGAAATGAGCAGTTCTTC.

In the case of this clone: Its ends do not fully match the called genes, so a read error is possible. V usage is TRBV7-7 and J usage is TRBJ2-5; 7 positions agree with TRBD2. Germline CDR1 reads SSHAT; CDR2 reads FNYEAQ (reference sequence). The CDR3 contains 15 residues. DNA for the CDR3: TGTGCTAGCAGCTTAGCCGGACTAGTGGAGGAGACCCAGTACTTC. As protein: CASSLAGLVEETQYF. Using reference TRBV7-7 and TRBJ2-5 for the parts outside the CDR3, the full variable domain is GAGVSQSPRYKVTKRGQDVTLRCDPISSHATLYWYQQALGQGPEFLTYFNYEAQPDKSGLPSDRFSAERPEGSISTLTIQRTEQRDSAMYRCASSLAGLVEETQYFGPGTRLLVL.

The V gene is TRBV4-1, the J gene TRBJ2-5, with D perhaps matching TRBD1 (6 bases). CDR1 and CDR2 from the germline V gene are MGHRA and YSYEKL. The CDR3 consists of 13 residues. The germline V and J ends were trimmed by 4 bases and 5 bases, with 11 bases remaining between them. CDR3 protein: CASSLVQGETQYF. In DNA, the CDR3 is TGCGCCAGCAGCCTCGTCCAGGGGGAGACCCAGTACTTC.

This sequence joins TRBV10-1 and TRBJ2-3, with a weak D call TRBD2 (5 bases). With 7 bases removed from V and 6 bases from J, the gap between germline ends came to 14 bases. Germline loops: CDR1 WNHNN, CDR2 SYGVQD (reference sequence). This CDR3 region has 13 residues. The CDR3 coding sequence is TGCGCCAGCACCCAAAGTCTAGCTGATACGCAGTATTTT. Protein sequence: CASTQSLADTQYF.

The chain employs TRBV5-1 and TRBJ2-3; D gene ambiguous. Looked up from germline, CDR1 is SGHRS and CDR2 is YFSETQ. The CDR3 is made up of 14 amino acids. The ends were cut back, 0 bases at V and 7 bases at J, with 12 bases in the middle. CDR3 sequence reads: CASSLEAAGHTQYF. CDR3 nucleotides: TGCGCCAGCAGCTTGGAGGCAGCAGGCCATACGCAGTATTTT.

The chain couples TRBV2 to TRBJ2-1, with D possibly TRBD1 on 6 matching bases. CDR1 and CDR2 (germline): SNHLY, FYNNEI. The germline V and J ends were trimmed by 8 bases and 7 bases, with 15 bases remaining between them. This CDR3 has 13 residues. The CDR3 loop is CASGGRLGNEQFF. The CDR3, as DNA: TGTGCCAGCGGGGGCCGTCTGGGAAATGAGCAGTTCTTC.

The CDR3 spells CASSPFKPGVNEQYF. CDR3 sequence (DNA): TGTGCCAGCTCACCATTCAAACCGGGAGTTAACGAGCAGTACTTC. The gene calls are TRBV18 and TRBJ2-7; D might be TRBD2 (6 bases). Looked up from germline, CDR1 is KGHSH and CDR2 is LQKENI. The CDR3 sequence is 15 residues long. Deletions cut 2 bases from V and 5 bases from J, with 16 bases between.

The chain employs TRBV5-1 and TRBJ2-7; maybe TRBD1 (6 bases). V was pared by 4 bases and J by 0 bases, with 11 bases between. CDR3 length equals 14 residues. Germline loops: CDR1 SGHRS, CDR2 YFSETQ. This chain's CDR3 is CASSPQGSSYEQYF. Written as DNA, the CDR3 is TGCGCCAGCAGCCCCCAGGGGAGCTCCTACGAGCAGTACTTC.

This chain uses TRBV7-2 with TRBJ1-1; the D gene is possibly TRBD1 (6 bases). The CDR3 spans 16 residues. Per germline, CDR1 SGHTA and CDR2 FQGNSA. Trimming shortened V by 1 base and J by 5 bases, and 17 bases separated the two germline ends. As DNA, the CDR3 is TGTGCCAGCAGCTTAGAGGGGGGCAAGGGGGGGACTGAAGCTTTCTTT. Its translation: CASSLEGGKGGTEAFF.

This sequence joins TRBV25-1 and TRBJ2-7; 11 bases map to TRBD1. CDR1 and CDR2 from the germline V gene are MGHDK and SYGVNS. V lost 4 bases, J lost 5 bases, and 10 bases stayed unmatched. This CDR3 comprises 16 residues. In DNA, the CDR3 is TGTGCCAGCAGTGCCCCCCCCGGGACAGGGGGGGACGAGCAGTACTTC. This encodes CASSAPPGTGGDEQYF.

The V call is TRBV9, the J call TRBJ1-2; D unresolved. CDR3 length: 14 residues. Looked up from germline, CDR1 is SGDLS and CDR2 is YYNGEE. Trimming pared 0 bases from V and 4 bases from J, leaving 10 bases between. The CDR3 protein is CASSVDLQSYGYTF. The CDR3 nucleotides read TGTGCCAGCAGCGTAGATCTACAGAGCTATGGCTACACCTTC.

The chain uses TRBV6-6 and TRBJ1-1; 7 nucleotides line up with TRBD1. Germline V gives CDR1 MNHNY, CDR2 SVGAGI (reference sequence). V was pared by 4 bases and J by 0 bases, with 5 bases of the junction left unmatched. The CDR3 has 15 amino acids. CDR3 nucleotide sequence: TGTGCCAGCAGTTCCCCGGGACAGATGAACACTGAAGCTTTCTTT. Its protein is CASSSPGQMNTEAFF.

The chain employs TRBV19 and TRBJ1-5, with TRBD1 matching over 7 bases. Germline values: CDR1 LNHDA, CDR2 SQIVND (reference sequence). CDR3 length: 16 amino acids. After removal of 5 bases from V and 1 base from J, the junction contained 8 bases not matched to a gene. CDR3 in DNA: TGTGCCAGTAGTTCTGACAGGGAAGGGAGCAATCAGCCCCAGCATTTT. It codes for CASSSDREGSNQPQHF.

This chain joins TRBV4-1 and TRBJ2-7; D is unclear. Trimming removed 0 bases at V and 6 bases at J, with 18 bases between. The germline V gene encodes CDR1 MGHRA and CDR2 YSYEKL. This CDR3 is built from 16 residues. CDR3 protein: CASSQDPHVSLSEQYF. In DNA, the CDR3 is TGCGCCAGCAGCCAAGATCCCCACGTATCCCTCAGCGAGCAGTACTTC.

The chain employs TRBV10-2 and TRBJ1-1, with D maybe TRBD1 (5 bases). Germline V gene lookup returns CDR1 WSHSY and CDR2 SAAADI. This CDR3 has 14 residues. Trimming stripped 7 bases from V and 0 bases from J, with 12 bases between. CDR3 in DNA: TGCGCCAGCACCGCTCAGGGAATGAACACTGAAGCTTTCTTT. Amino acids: CASTAQGMNTEAFF.

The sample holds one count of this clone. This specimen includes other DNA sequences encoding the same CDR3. The CDR3 protein is CASSTGQGAYEQYF. The CDR3, as DNA: TGTGCCAGTAGTACCGGACAGGGTGCCTACGAGCAGTACTTC. The chain joins TRBV19 to TRBJ2-7, with 8 bases aligning to TRBD1. Germline trimming cut 4 bases from V and 2 bases from J; bases unmatched to any gene: 4. The CDR3 totals 14 residues. Per germline, CDR1 LNHDA and CDR2 SQIVND (reference sequence).

The CDR3 DNA follows: TGTGCCAGCAGCAGCAGTAACAGGGGATGGAATGAAAAACTGTTTTTT. Its translation is CASSSSNRGWNEKLFF. The rearrangement joins TRBV6-6 to TRBJ1-4, with TRBD1 identical over 7 bases. Germline assignment: CDR1 MNHNY and CDR2 SVGAGI (reference sequence). This CDR3 has 16 residues. Trimming took 6 bases from V and 5 from J; bases not matched to a gene: 12.

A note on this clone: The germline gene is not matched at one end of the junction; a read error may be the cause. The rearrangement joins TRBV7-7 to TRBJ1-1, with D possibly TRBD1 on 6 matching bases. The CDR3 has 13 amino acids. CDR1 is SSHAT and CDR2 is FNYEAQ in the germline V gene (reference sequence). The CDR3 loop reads CASSQDRYTEAFF. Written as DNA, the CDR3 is TGTGCTAGCAGCCAGGACAGATACACTGAAGCTTTCTTT.

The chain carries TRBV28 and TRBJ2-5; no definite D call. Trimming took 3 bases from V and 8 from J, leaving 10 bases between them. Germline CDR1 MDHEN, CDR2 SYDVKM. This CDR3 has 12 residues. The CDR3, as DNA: TGTGCCAGCAGTTTGAGTTCCGCTACCCAGTACTTC. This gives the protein CASSLSSATQYF.

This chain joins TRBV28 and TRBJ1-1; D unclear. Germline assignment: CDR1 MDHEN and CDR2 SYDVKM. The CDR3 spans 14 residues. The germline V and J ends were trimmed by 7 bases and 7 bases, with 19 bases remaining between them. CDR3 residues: CASTPPAGGGEAFF. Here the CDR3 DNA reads TGTGCCAGCACCCCCCCGGCTGGTGGCGGTGAAGCTTTCTTT.

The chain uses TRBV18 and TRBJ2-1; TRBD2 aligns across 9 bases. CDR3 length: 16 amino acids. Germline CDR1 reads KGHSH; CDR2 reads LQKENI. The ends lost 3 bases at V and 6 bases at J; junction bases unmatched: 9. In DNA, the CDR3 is TGTGCCAGCTCACCCTTTGGCGGGGGGGCTCGCAATGAGCAGTTCTTC. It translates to CASSPFGGGARNEQFF.

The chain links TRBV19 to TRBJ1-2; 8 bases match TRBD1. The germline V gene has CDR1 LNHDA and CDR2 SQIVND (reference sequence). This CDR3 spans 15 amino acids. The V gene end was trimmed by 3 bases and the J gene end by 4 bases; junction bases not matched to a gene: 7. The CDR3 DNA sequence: TGTGCCAGTAGTATCGGGTCAGGGGGCAGCTATGGCTACACCTTC. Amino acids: CASSIGSGGSYGYTF.